The 10 T cell receptor beta chains below were found in one sample sequenced in a study of shared clonotypes between healthy human individuals. TCRdb keeps only in-frame clones here, not all; method: immunoSEQ multiplex PCR. This sample has a few million clones, with 85% to 95% found just once. The sample taken for sequencing was naive CD4+ T cells from PBMCs. Subset noted: CD45RA+ positively selected. Every receptor here comes from a man between 18 and 35 years old in good health. Some clones in this sample may be carry-over from other donors' samples.

This chain connects TRBV4-1 to TRBJ2-7, with unresolved D. V lost 2 bases, J lost 6 bases, and 29 bases lay in between. The CDR3 has 19 amino acids. Germline V gene sequence: CDR1 MGHRA, CDR2 YSYEKL. CDR3 loop: CASSQTRLNNPVGVGEQYF. CDR3 bases: TGCGCCAGCAGCCAAACCCGATTGAACAACCCCGTTGGGGTCGGCGAGCAGTACTTC.

The chain combines TRBV28 with TRBJ2-3, with a weak D call TRBD1 (6 bases). CDR3 size: 15 residues. Between the trimmed V and J ends, which lost 2 bases and 4 bases, there was a span of 13 bases. CDR1 and CDR2 from the germline V gene are MDHEN and SYDVKM. CDR3 sequence reads: CASSLEVDSSDTQYF. The DNA for the CDR3 is TGTGCCAGCAGTTTAGAAGTGGACAGTTCAGATACGCAGTATTTT. Looking up the rest from reference TRBV28 and TRBJ2-3 gives the full variable domain: DVKVTQSSRYLVKRTGEKVFLECVQDMDHENMFWYRQDPGLGLRLIYFSYDVKMKEKGDIPEGYSVSREKKERFSLILESASTNQTSMYLCASSLEVDSSDTQYFGPGTRLTVL.

A note on this clone: One junction end disagrees with the germline gene, perhaps due to a read error. The genes are TRBV7-9 and TRBJ2-5, with TRBD2 identical over 11 bases. This CDR3 has 15 amino acids. From germline, CDR1 is SEHNR and CDR2 FQNEAQ (reference sequence). The CDR3 bases are TGTGCCAGCAGCATAGCGGGAGGGTGGCAAGAGACCCAGTACTTC. Its translation: CASSIAGGWQETQYF.

J is TRBJ2-1 and V is TRBV10-3; tentative D call: TRBD1 (6 bases). V was pared by 0 bases and J by 9 bases, with 15 bases between. The germline gives CDR1 ENHRY, CDR2 SYGVKD. The CDR3 contains 15 residues. The CDR3 region has the DNA TGTGCCATCAGTGAGTCGGGCGACAGGTCCGGTGAGCAGTTCTTC. It is translated as CAISESGDRSGEQFF.

The rearrangement links TRBV30 to TRBJ2-2; D not resolved. The CDR3 runs to 13 residues. Trimming removed 1 base at V and 5 bases at J, with 8 bases between. Per germline, CDR1 GTSNPN and CDR2 SVGIG (reference sequence). Here the CDR3 DNA reads TGTGCCTGGAGTGAATCTGTGACCGGGGAGCTGTTTTTT. Amino acid sequence: CAWSESVTGELFF.

The V gene is TRBV27, the J gene TRBJ1-1, with D possibly TRBD1 on 6 matching bases. The CDR3 consists of 15 residues. The germline V and J ends were trimmed by 5 bases and 3 bases, with 16 bases remaining between them. Germline CDR1 MNHEY, CDR2 SMNVEV (reference sequence). CDR3 amino acids: CASSPLGGADTEAFF. CDR3 DNA sequence: TGTGCCAGCAGTCCGCTGGGGGGCGCAGACACTGAAGCTTTCTTT.

The CDR3: CASSEVLAKNIQYF. The CDR3 coding sequence is TGTGCCAGCAGTGAAGTGTTAGCCAAAAACATTCAGTACTTC. The V call is TRBV2, the J call TRBJ2-4; D is uncertain. CDR1 and CDR2 from the germline V gene are SNHLY and FYNNEI. The ends were cut back, 1 base at V and 0 bases at J, with 4 bases in the middle. The CDR3 is 14 amino acids.

This clone came up a few times. Other DNA sequences in the same sample also yield this CDR3. This chain joins TRBV13 and TRBJ1-2, with 9 bases matching TRBD1. This CDR3 comprises 14 residues. Germline V gene sequence: CDR1 PRHDT, CDR2 FYEKMQ (reference sequence). The ends lost 3 bases at V and 2 bases at J; junction bases unmatched: 1. The CDR3 DNA follows: TGTGCCAGCAGCTTGGGACAGGGAAACTATGGCTACACCTTC. It codes for CASSLGQGNYGYTF.

The chain carries TRBV5-1 and TRBJ2-5; D not certain. With the DNA end fitting TRBJ2-7 better, the J assignment may be wrong. There are 12 residues in the CDR3. Germline CDR1 is SGHRS and CDR2 is YFSETQ. Here the CDR3 reads CASSLFPHEQYF. CDR3 coding DNA: TGCGCCAGCAGCTTGTTCCCCCACGAGCAGTACTTC.

The gene calls are TRBV5-1 and TRBJ1-1; D remains ambiguous. V was clipped by 1 base and J by 4 bases, with 8 bases between them. Germline-derived CDR1 and CDR2 are SGHRS and YFSETQ. The CDR3 is 13 amino acids. The DNA for the CDR3 is TGCGCCAGCAGCTTGATGTGGGCCACTGAAGCTTTCTTT. Its translation is CASSLMWATEAFF.